These 10 T cell receptor beta chains were all obtained from the same sample, sequenced in a study of Ad26.COV2.S vaccination and SARS-CoV-2 variants. Repertoires were generated with immunoSEQ multiplex PCR, while TCRdb's copy carries only in-frame clones and drops some. The sample contains 290,000 or so clones, 87% of which appear only once. Regarding treatment: about 20 received Ad26.COV2.S at low or high dose, single or two shots; several received placebo; per-sample allocation not given. Sampling was performed 63 days after the first vaccine or placebo injection. The starting material was peripheral blood, obtained in a trial of Ad26.COV2.S vaccine versus placebo. Receptors were obtained from a person between 18 and 60 years old who received the Ad26.COV2.S COVID-19 vaccine or a placebo.

The CDR3 nucleotides read TGTGCCAGCTCACGGCCCGGGACTAGCGGCTACGAGCAGTACTTC. Its protein is CASSRPGTSGYEQYF. This chain links TRBV18 with TRBJ2-7; 11 nucleotides align to TRBD2. Germline lookup yields CDR1 KGHSH and CDR2 LQKENI. The CDR3 runs 15 residues. Trimming took 4 bases from V and 3 from J; bases not matched to a gene: 5.

The rearrangement joins TRBV20-1 to TRBJ2-7, with 11 bases identical to TRBD2. CDR3 length: 15 residues. CDR1 is DFQATT, CDR2 SNEGSKA, per germline (reference sequence). Trimming at V came to 3 bases and at J to 3 bases, leaving 7 bases not matched to a gene. CDR3: CSASMFTSGSYEQYF. For the CDR3, the DNA is TGCAGTGCTAGTATGTTTACTAGCGGGAGCTACGAGCAGTACTTC.

This chain connects TRBV3-1 (or the pseudogene TRBV3-2) to TRBJ2-7; the D gene is possibly TRBD1 (5 bases). V was pared by 1 base and J by 4 bases, with 11 bases between. This CDR3 contains 14 residues. CDR1 is LGHDT and CDR2 is YNNKEL in the germline V gene (reference sequence). The CDR3 sequence is CASSQGTSLYEQYF. CDR3 DNA sequence: TGTGCCAGCAGCCAAGGGACATCCCTTTACGAGCAGTACTTC.

The chain has TRBV30 and TRBJ1-2; D ambiguous. Trimming pared 1 base from V and 9 bases from J, leaving 9 bases between. The CDR3 totals 11 residues. Per the germline V gene, CDR1 is GTSNPN and CDR2 is SVGIG (reference sequence). The CDR3 coding sequence is TGTGCCTGGAGTGAGGAAAGGCGCTACACCTTC. It encodes CAWSEERRYTF.

The J gene is TRBJ2-7, the V gene TRBV5-6; D is uncertain. Trimming took off 3 bases at V and 1 base at J, with 14 bases between the two ends. The CDR3 is 15 amino acids. Germline V gene data show CDR1 as SGHDT and CDR2 as YYEEEE. The CDR3 coding sequence is TGTGCCAGCAGCTCCCTCGTCCTGACTTCCTACGAGCAGTACTTC. Translated, it gives CASSSLVLTSYEQYF.

The chain links TRBV11-2 to TRBJ2-7; 11 bases align to TRBD2. The CDR3 extends over 16 amino acids. Trimming cost V 2 bases and J 0 bases; bases outside gene matches: 3. CDR1 is SGHAT and CDR2 is FQNNGV in the germline V gene. The CDR3: CASSLTSGSSSYEQYF. DNA for the CDR3: TGTGCCAGCAGCTTAACTAGCGGGAGTAGCTCCTACGAGCAGTACTTC.

This rearrangement joins TRBV5-1 to TRBJ2-5, with 8 bases that match TRBD2. The CDR3 is 16 amino acids. Germline CDR1 and CDR2: SGHRS and YFSETQ. The ends lost 4 bases at V and 4 bases at J; junction bases unmatched: 12. The CDR3 here is CASSPSGAGGRETQYF. The CDR3 coding sequence is TGCGCCAGCAGCCCCTCCGGGGCGGGGGGCCGAGAGACCCAGTACTTC.

The V call is TRBV12-5, the J call TRBJ2-3; 7 positions match TRBD2. The CDR3 consists of 14 residues. Trimming cost V 6 bases and J 4 bases; bases outside gene matches: 7. CDR1 and CDR2 from the germline V gene are LGHNT and FRNRAP. CDR3 bases: TGTGCTAGTGGCGGGGGGAACGCGGCAGATACGCAGTATTTT. Translating gives CASGGGNAADTQYF.

This chain links TRBV24-1 with TRBJ2-1; no definite D call. Trimming took 2 bases from V and 6 from J, leaving 7 bases between them. The CDR3 length is 13 residues. Germline V CDR1 and CDR2: KGHDR, SFDVKD. The CDR3 DNA follows: TGTGCCACCAGTGATTCTGCCACCAATGAGCAGTTCTTC. Encoded protein: CATSDSATNEQFF.

The chain uses TRBV28 and TRBJ1-4; possible D gene TRBD1, 6 bases. CDR3 length equals 13 residues. Germline loops: CDR1 MDHEN, CDR2 SYDVKM. Trimming took off 10 bases at V and 8 bases at J, with 17 bases between the two ends. In DNA, the CDR3 is TGTGCCACCCTGGGGGAGGGGGAGGAAAAACTGTTTTTT. This gives the protein CATLGEGEEKLFF.